The 9 T cell receptor beta chains reported below all come from one sample, sequenced in a study of T cells after yellow fever vaccination. TCRdb used MiXCR to reprocess the 5' RACE reads, holding one entry per CDR3 protein. Found here are some 240,000 distinct CDR3 sequences, 5.2% of them singletons; the top ten hold about 3.5%. The sequencing used CD4+ T cells sorted from PBMCs, collected on the day of the yellow fever booster vaccination. These receptors all stem from a man aged 18-30 years who received the YFV17D yellow fever vaccine.

This clonotype was observed a few times. This rearrangement joins TRBV20-1 to TRBJ1-5; 7 nucleotides match TRBD1. Trimming at V came to 6 bases and at J to 2 bases, leaving 4 bases not matched to a gene. CDR1 and CDR2 (germline): DFQATT, SNEGSKA (reference sequence). The length of the CDR3 is 13 residues. This CDR3 is CSARQGRNQPQHF. Here the CDR3 DNA reads TGCAGTGCGAGACAGGGTCGCAATCAGCCCCAGCATTTT.

Many counts were recorded for this clonotype. The chain uses TRBV4-1 and TRBJ1-2; D not certain. The CDR3 has 14 amino acids. Germline CDR1 MGHRA, CDR2 YSYEKL. Trimming removed 0 bases at V and 2 bases at J, with 7 bases between. The CDR3 protein is CASSQDGRNYGYTF. DNA of the CDR3: TGCGCCAGCAGCCAAGATGGACGGAACTATGGCTACACCTTC.

As DNA, the CDR3 is TGTGCCAGCAGCCCCCCCGGGCGGGTCTTCACAGATACGCAGTATTTT. This codes for CASSPPGRVFTDTQYF. The V gene is TRBV7-9, the J gene TRBJ2-3; tentative D call: TRBD2 (5 bases). Trimming stripped 5 bases from V and 2 bases from J, with 17 bases between. The CDR3 spans 16 residues. Germline V gene lookup returns CDR1 SEHNR and CDR2 FQNEAQ (reference sequence).

The table lists this clonotype with a few counts. The germline gene is not matched at one end of the junction; a read error may be the cause. This sequence joins TRBV6-5 and TRBJ1-2, with a possible D match to TRBD1 (6 bases). The CDR3 is 18 residues long. Looked up from germline, CDR1 is MNHEY and CDR2 is SVGAGI. The CDR3 sequence is CASSRAWGAPGGNSGYTF. In DNA, the CDR3 is TGTGCCAGCAGTCGTGCCTGGGGGGCCCCCGGAGGGAACTCTGGCTACACCTTC.

This clonotype was counted ten times or more. This chain links TRBV20-1 with TRBJ2-5; maybe TRBD2 (6 bases). Germline assignment: CDR1 DFQATT and CDR2 SNEGSKA (reference sequence). The CDR3 is 13 amino acids. The germline V and J ends were trimmed by 6 bases and 4 bases, with 15 bases remaining between them. This CDR3 is CSAFIRGGETQYF. The DNA for the CDR3 is TGCAGTGCCTTTATCCGGGGAGGAGAGACCCAGTACTTC.

This clonotype came up a few times. V is TRBV24-1 and J is TRBJ1-4, with D tentatively TRBD1 (5 bases). V was shortened by 7 bases and J by 8 bases, with 13 bases between the two germline ends. Per germline, CDR1 KGHDR and CDR2 SFDVKD. This CDR3 comprises 13 residues. As DNA, the CDR3 is TGTGCCACCAGCACGGGGCTTGAAGAAAAACTGTTTTTT. Amino acid sequence: CATSTGLEEKLFF.

This clonotype has more than one count but fewer than ten. The chain links TRBV11-2 to TRBJ2-7, with a tentative D call TRBD1 (5 bases). Trimming took 5 bases from V and 0 from J, leaving 11 bases between them. Germline V lookup: CDR1 SGHAT, CDR2 FQNNGV. This CDR3 comprises 14 residues. The CDR3 coding sequence is TGTGCCAGCAGCGGGGCTTTATACTCCTACGAGCAGTACGTC. Amino acid sequence: CASSGALYSYEQYV.

This clonotype was seen only a few times. V is TRBV29-1 and J is TRBJ2-5; D unclear. Trimming removed 4 bases at V and 2 bases at J, with 5 bases between. The CDR3 consists of 11 residues. The V gene's germline CDR1 is SQVTM and CDR2 ANQGSEA. The CDR3 is CSVGWQETQYF. CDR3 bases: TGCAGCGTTGGTTGGCAAGAGACCCAGTACTTC.

This clonotype turned up a few times. This chain connects TRBV7-6 to TRBJ2-7, with D perhaps matching TRBD2 (5 bases). The germline gives CDR1 SGHVS, CDR2 FNYEAQ. CDR3 length: 15 amino acids. Trimming left V 0 bases short and J 0 bases short, with 9 bases between. CDR3 protein: CASSLARGSSYEQYF. In nucleotides, the CDR3 is TGTGCCAGCAGCTTAGCCCGGGGAAGCTCCTACGAGCAGTACTTC.